Each of the 11 T cell receptor beta chains below was sequenced from the same sample in a study of OX40 agonist ivuxolimab in advanced cancers. TCRdb keeps only in-frame clones here, not all; method: immunoSEQ multiplex PCR. The sample gives some 80,000 clones, over 75% of which show up once; roughly 0.7% is in the top ten. The starting material was CD4+ or CD8+ T cells sorted from blood, obtained in a trial of the OX40 agonist ivuxolimab. Receptor source: an adult with an advanced solid tumor such as melanoma, head and neck, liver or kidney cancer.

The CDR3 sequence: CASSQITTDSATEAFF. DNA of the CDR3: TGCGCCAGCAGTCAAATCACCACTGACAGCGCTACTGAAGCTTTCTTT. The J gene is TRBJ1-1, the V gene TRBV23-1; possibly TRBD1 for D (5 bases). TRBV23-1 is sorted into the ORF group, with uncertain function. The CDR3 runs 16 residues. V was shortened by 2 bases and J by 5 bases, with 18 bases between the two germline ends.

This clone was observed once. The chain is built from TRBV9 and TRBJ2-2; D is ambiguous. Trimming cost V 1 base and J 4 bases, with 5 bases left between them. The germline V gene has CDR1 SGDLS and CDR2 YYNGEE. There are 13 residues in the CDR3. The CDR3 DNA reads TGTGCCAGCAGCGTACCCTCCACCGGGGAGCTGTTTTTT. Translation gives CASSVPSTGELFF.

This rearrangement joins TRBV30 to TRBJ2-7; D tentatively fits TRBD1 or TRBD2 (6 bases each). This CDR3 spans 15 amino acids. V was shortened by 3 bases and J by 5 bases, with 20 bases between the two germline ends. Germline V gives CDR1 GTSNPN, CDR2 SVGIG (reference sequence). CDR3 bases: TGTGCCTGGAGCCGTACGAGGGGGGCGAATGACGAGCAGTACTTC. Protein product: CAWSRTRGANDEQYF.

This CDR3 is CASSLGGRGNTEAFF. The CDR3 nucleotides read TGTGCCAGCTCACTAGGGGGGAGAGGGAACACTGAAGCTTTCTTT. This chain connects TRBV18 to TRBJ1-1; the D gene is possibly TRBD1 (6 bases). The CDR3 runs 15 residues. V was shortened by 4 bases and J by 1 base, with 13 bases between the two germline ends. Germline V lookup: CDR1 KGHSH, CDR2 LQKENI.

This rearrangement joins TRBV4-1 to TRBJ1-2, with a tentative D call TRBD1 (6 bases). This CDR3 contains 14 residues. Trimming pared 3 bases from V and 4 bases from J, leaving 12 bases between. Germline V CDR1 and CDR2: MGHRA, YSYEKL. CDR3 protein: CASSHQGRAYGYTF. CDR3 bases: TGCGCCAGCAGCCACCAGGGGAGGGCCTATGGCTACACCTTC.

A few counts support this clone. The chain is built from TRBV7-2 and TRBJ2-3, with 8 bases fitting TRBD2. Trimming took 1 base from V and 2 from J; bases not matched to a gene: 2. Germline V lookup: CDR1 SGHTA, CDR2 FQGNSA. The length of the CDR3 is 15 residues. CDR3 in amino acids: CASSLVAGSTDTQYF. The CDR3 DNA reads TGTGCCAGCAGCTTAGTAGCGGGGTCCACAGATACGCAGTATTTT.

In DNA form, the CDR3 reads TGTGCCAGTAGGGACCGACAGGGTGTGAACACTGAAGCTTTCTTT. It is translated as CASRDRQGVNTEAFF. This chain uses TRBV19 with TRBJ1-1, with 7 positions matching TRBD1. Germline values: CDR1 LNHDA, CDR2 SQIVND (reference sequence). V shed 6 bases, J shed 0 bases, and the junction held 7 bases outside the gene matches. This CDR3 spans 15 amino acids. The full variable domain, with the rest looked up from reference TRBV19 and TRBJ1-1, is DGGITQSPKYLFRKEGQNVTLSCEQNLNHDAMYWYRQDPGQGLRLIYYSQIVNDFQKGDIAEGYSVSREKKESFPLTVTSAQKNPTAFYLCASRDRQGVNTEAFFGQGTRLTVV.

On this clone itself: The sample holds other DNA sequences that translate to the same CDR3. The CDR3 loop reads CASRDLRQGVTHFYGYTF. DNA for the CDR3: TGTGCCAGCAGGGACCTACGACAGGGAGTAACTCACTTCTACGGCTACACCTTC. The J gene is TRBJ1-2, the V gene TRBV27, with 7 bases that match TRBD1. Germline CDR1 is MNHEY and CDR2 is SMNVEV (reference sequence). This CDR3 has 18 amino acids. V dropped 6 bases and J dropped 8; count of bases not matched to a gene: 24.

This clone appeared a single time. V usage is TRBV7-9 and J usage is TRBJ2-1, with unresolved D. Germline V gives CDR1 SEHNR, CDR2 FQNEAQ (reference sequence). The CDR3 has 11 amino acids. V lost 6 bases, J lost 7 bases, and 7 bases lay in between. CDR3 in amino acids: CASSRSNEQFF. As DNA, the CDR3 is TGTGCCAGCAGTCGATCGAATGAGCAGTTCTTC.

This clone has a handful of counts. The chain is built from TRBV30 and TRBJ1-6; maybe TRBD1 (5 bases). Looked up from germline, CDR1 is GTSNPN and CDR2 is SVGIG (reference sequence). This CDR3 has 14 residues. The V end lost 0 bases, the J end lost 8 bases, and 11 bases lay between the germline ends. DNA for the CDR3: TGTGCCTGGAGTGTACGCGGGGGGGATTCACCCCTCCACTTT. It specifies CAWSVRGGDSPLHF.

The V gene is TRBV27, the J gene TRBJ2-3; TRBD1 might be the D (6 bases). CDR1 is MNHEY and CDR2 is SMNVEV in the germline V gene (reference sequence). The CDR3 contains 16 residues. Trimming removed 3 bases from V and 0 bases from J, with 13 bases in between. Here the CDR3 reads CASSFGRQASTDTQYF. The CDR3 DNA reads TGTGCCAGCAGTTTTGGCCGACAGGCCAGCACAGATACGCAGTATTTT.